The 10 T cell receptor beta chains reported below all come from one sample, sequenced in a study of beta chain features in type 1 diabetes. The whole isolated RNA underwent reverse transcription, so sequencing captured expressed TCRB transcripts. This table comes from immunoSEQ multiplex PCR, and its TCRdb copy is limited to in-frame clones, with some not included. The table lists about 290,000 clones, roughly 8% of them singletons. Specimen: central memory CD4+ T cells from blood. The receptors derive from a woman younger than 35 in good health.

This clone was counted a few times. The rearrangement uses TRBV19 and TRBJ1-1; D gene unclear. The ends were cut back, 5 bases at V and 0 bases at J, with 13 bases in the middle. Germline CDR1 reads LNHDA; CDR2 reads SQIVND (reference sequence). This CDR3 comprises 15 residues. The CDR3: CASSSMRAVNTEAFF. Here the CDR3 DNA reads TGTGCCAGTAGTTCCATGCGGGCAGTGAACACTGAAGCTTTCTTT.

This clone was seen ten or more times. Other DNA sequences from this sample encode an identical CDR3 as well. CDR3 sequence (DNA): TGTGCCAGCTCACCGGACAGATACGAGCAGTACGTC. Translating gives CASSPDRYEQYV. The J gene is TRBJ2-7, the V gene TRBV18, with D tentatively TRBD1 (6 bases). V lost 3 bases and J 4 bases, leaving 7 bases between the germline ends. This CDR3 has 12 residues. Germline lookup yields CDR1 KGHSH and CDR2 LQKENI.

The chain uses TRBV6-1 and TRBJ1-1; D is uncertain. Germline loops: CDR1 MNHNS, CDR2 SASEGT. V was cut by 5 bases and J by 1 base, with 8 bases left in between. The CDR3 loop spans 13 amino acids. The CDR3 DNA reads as TGTGCCAGCAGTCTCGACTGGAACACTGAAGCTTTCTTT. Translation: CASSLDWNTEAFF.

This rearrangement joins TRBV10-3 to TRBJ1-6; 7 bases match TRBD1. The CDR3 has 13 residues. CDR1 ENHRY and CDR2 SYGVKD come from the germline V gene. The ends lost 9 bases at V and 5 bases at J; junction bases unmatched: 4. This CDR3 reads CAITGQNNSPLHF. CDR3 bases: TGTGCCATAACGGGACAGAATAATTCACCCCTCCACTTT.

The CDR3 here is CASSVVGRGSTDTQYF. CDR3 bases: TGTGCCAGCAGCGTAGTGGGCCGCGGGAGCACAGATACGCAGTATTTT. This chain uses TRBV9 with TRBJ2-3; weak D call: TRBD2 (5 bases). Trimming took off 0 bases at V and 0 bases at J, with 11 bases between the two ends. The CDR3 length is 16 residues. From germline, CDR1 is SGDLS and CDR2 YYNGEE.

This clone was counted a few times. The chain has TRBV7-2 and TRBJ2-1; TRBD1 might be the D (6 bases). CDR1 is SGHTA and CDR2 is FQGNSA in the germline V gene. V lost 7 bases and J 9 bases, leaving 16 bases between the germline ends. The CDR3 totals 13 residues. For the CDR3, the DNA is TGTGCCAGCACCAGGACAGCTACGAGTGAGCAGTTCTTC. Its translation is CASTRTATSEQFF.

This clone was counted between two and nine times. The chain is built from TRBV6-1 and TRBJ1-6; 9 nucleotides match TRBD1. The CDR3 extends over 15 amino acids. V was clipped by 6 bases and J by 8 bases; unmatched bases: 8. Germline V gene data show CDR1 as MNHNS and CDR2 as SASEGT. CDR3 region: CASRKMRTGDSPLHF. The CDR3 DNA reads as TGTGCCAGCAGGAAAATGAGGACAGGGGATTCACCCCTCCACTTT.

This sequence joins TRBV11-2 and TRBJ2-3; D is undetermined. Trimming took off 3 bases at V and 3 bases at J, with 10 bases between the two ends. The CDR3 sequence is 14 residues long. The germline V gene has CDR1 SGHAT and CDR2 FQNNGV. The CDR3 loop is CASSLVDVTDTQYF. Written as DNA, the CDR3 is TGTGCCAGCAGCTTGGTGGACGTTACAGATACGCAGTATTTT. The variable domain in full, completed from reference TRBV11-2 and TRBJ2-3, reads EAGVAQSPRYKIIEKRQSVAFWCNPISGHATLYWYQQILGQGPKLLIQFQNNGVVDDSQLPKDRFSAERLKGVDSTLKIQPAKLEDSAVYLCASSLVDVTDTQYFGPGTRLTVL.

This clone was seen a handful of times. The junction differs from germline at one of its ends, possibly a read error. CDR3 region: CASSSTVGKGYEQYF. The CDR3 DNA reads TGTGCCAGCAGTTCGACGGTGGGGAAAGGGTACGAGCAGTACTTC. The rearrangement uses TRBV10-3 and TRBJ2-7; no reliable D call. This CDR3 region has 15 residues. Germline values: CDR1 ENHRY, CDR2 SYGVKD.

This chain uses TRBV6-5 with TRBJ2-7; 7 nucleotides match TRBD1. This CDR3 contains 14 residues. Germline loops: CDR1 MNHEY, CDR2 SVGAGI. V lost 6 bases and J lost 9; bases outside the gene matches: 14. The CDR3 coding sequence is TGTGCCAGCAGCAGAGACAGGGCATTGGGCGGGCAGTACGTC. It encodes CASSRDRALGGQYV.